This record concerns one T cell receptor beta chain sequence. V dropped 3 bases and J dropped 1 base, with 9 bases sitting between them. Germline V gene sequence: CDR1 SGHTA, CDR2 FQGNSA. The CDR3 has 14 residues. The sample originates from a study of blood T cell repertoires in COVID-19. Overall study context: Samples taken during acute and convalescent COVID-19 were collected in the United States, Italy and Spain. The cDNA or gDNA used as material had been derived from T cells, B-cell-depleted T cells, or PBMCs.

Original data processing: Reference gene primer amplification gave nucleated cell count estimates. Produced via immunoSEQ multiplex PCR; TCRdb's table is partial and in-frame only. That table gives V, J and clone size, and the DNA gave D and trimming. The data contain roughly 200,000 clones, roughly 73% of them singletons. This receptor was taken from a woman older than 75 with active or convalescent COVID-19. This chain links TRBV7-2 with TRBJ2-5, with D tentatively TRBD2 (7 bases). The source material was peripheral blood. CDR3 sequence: CASSFAGAQETQYF. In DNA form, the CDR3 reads TGTGCCAGCAGCTTTGCGGGGGCCCAAGAGACCCAGTACTTC.